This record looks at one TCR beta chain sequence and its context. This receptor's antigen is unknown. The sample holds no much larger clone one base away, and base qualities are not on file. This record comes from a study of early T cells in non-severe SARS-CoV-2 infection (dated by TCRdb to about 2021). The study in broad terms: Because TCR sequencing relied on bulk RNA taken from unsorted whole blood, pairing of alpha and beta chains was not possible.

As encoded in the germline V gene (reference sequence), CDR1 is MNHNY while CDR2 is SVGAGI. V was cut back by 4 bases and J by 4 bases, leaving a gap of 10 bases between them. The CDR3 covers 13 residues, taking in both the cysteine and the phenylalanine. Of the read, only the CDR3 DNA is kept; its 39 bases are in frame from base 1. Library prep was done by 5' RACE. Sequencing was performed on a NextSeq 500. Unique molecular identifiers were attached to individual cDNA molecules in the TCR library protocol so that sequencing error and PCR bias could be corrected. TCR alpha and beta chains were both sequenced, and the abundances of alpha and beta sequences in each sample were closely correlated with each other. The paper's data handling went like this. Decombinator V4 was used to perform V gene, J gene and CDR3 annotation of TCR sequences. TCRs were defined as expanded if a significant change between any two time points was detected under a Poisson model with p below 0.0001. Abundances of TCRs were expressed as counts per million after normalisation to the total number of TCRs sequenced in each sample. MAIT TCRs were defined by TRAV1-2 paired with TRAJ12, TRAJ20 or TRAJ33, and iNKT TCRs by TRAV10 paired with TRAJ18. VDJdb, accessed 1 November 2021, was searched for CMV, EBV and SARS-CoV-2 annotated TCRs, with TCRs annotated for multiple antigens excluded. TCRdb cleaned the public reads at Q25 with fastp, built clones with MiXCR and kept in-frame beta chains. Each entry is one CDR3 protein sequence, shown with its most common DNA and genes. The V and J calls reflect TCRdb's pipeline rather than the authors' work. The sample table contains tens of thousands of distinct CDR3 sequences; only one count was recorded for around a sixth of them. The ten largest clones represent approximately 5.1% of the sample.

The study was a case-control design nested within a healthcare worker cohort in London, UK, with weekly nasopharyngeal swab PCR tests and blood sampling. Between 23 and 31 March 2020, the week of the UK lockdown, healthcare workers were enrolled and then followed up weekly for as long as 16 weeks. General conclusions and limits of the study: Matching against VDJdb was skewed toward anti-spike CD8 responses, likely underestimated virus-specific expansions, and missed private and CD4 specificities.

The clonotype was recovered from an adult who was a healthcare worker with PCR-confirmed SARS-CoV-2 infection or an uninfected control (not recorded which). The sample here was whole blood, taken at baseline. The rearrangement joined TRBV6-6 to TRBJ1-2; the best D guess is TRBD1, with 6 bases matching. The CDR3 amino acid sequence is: CASSSQGTYGYTF. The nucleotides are TGTGCCAGCAGTTCCCAGGGGACCTATGGCTACACCTTC.